The subject of this entry is one T cell receptor (beta chain). The antigen remains undetermined. This sample is drawn from a study of early stage breast cancer tumors. Study overall: Invasive lobular carcinomas made up about 30% of the 12 ER+/PR+/HER2- tumors. Samples were sequenced at roughly 10-fold average coverage.

Findings of the study overall: Chain pairing and CD4, CD8 or FOXP3 expression were not captured. Commonly generated sequences made up most enriched TCRB sequences shared between patients.

TCRdb keeps only in-frame clones here, not all; method: immunoSEQ multiplex PCR. The sample yields some 58,000 clones, approximately 80% seen once. The CDR3 has 15 residues. Per the germline V gene, CDR1 is MGHRA and CDR2 is YSYEKL. After removal of 6 bases from V and 3 bases from J, the junction contained 3 bases not matched to a gene. The source material was blood. The chain has TRBV4-1 and TRBJ2-3; TRBD2 aligns across 13 bases. The receptor's source is a person aged 30 to 40 with breast cancer. The CDR3 here is CASSLLAGGTDTQYF. In DNA, the CDR3 is TGCGCCAGCAGTCTACTAGCGGGAGGGACAGATACGCAGTATTTT.